Listed below are T cell receptor beta chains from one sample, sequenced in a study of blood T cell repertoires in COVID-19. Libraries were prepared by immunoSEQ multiplex PCR; TCRdb keeps only in-frame clonotypes and omits some of them. Of 250,000 to 350,000 clones listed, 88% are singletons. Material for sequencing was PBMCs or T cells enriched from blood (not recorded which). The receptors shown here come from a woman between 55 and 75 years old in a cohort exposed to, infected with or recovered from COVID-19 (not recorded which). CDR3s include the opening cysteine and the closing phenylalanine or tryptophan. A D gene is named only where the DNA matches it firmly. Clone size, where shown, is once, few, many, or a class for clones that have expanded.

TRBV2	TRBD1	TRBJ2-7	NA	TGTGCCAGCAGTCCGATACGACAGGGGCACTACGAGCAGTACTTC	CASSPIRQGHYEQYF
TRBV11-2	NA	TRBJ1-1	NA	TGTGCCAGCAGCTTAAGCTCAGGTGTGGGGAGCACTGAAGCTTTCTTT	CASSLSSGVGSTEAFF
TRBV12-3/TRBV12-4	NA	TRBJ2-1	NA	TGTGCCAGCAGTTCCGGGTCTCGAGGATGGCAGTTCTTC	CASSSGSRGWQFF
TRBV7-3	NA	TRBJ2-7	NA	TGTGCCAGCAGCCAAACGGACAAGGGCGAGCAGTACTTC	CASSQTDKGEQYF
TRBV7-8	NA	TRBJ2-3	NA	TGTGCCAGCAGCCCCCTCGAGACTAGCACAGATACGCAGTATTTT	CASSPLETSTDTQYF
TRBV10-1	TRBD2	TRBJ2-1	once	TGCGCCAGCAGTGAGTCAGCGGGGTTCTACAATGAGCAGTTCTTC	CASSESAGFYNEQFF
TRBV5-1	TRBD1	TRBJ2-5	NA	TGCGCCAGCGGGGTACAGGGGAAAGAGACCCAGTACTTC	CASGVQGKETQYF
TRBV4-3	NA	TRBJ1-1	NA	TGCGCCAGCAGCCGAAACAGGGACGAGGGGAACACTGAAGCTTTCTTT	CASSRNRDEGNTEAFF
TRBV5-4	NA	TRBJ2-7	NA	TGTGCCAGCAGCTTGTGCGGACTACACGAGCAGTACTTC	CASSLCGLHEQYF
TRBV21-1	NA	TRBJ2-7	NA	TGTGCCAGCAGCTCCTTTCGTGGGGTCAGGGGCAAGGAATACGAGCAGTACTTC	CASSSFRGVRGKEYEQYF
TRBV25-1	TRBD2	TRBJ2-1	NA	TGTGCCAGCAGTGAATCGCTGGGCGGGAGAAGGTCCTACAATGAGCAGTTCTTC	CASSESLGGRRSYNEQFF